This T cell receptor beta chain was documented in a study of T cells after yellow fever vaccination. Points from the study as a whole: Compared with primary, the secondary response was weaker and peaked at day 5, not 15. From the bulk population, abundant clonotypes could contaminate and appear within FACS-sorted repertoires. Most clones from primary vaccination resurfaced after the booster (around 97% CD4, over 75% CD8).

A remark on this clonotype: As yet, its antigen is unknown.

TCRdb reanalysed the 5' RACE reads using MiXCR and keeps one entry per CDR3 protein. The table records some 350,000 distinct CDR3 sequences, approximately 4.2% of them present only once. Deletions cut 6 bases from V and 6 bases from J, with 20 bases between. This CDR3 has 15 residues. The rearrangement joins TRBV12-3 or TRBV12-4 to TRBJ1-2; D unresolved. The TCR comes from a man aged 18-30 years who received the YFV17D yellow fever vaccine. The specimen comprised PBMCs, sampled 5 days after the yellow fever booster vaccination. Here the CDR3 reads CASSPIALGRHGYTF. The CDR3 coding sequence is TGTGCCAGCAGCCCGATCGCCTTGGGCAGACATGGCTACACCTTC.